This T cell receptor (beta chain) was recovered during a study of T cells in Graves' hyperthyroidism and ophthalmopathy. RNA transcripts gave rise to amplified TCR beta CDR3 regions. A set of HTBI primers served as the primers for a first-round RT-PCR of the TCR CDR3. TCRdb reprocessed the multiplex PCR reads via MiXCR and lists one record per CDR3 protein. The data show fewer than 300,000 distinct CDR3 sequences, over 12% seen once. Notes on the study in general: Before onset, ophthalmopathy was predicted by the model a median about 6.2 months earlier.

The germline CDR1 and CDR2 sequences are SGDLS and YYNGEE. The CDR3 is made up of 15 amino acids. V dropped 3 bases and J dropped 0 bases, with 11 bases sitting between them. As concerns this clonotype: The antigen remains undetermined.

The sequencing input was blood. This chain connects TRBV9 to TRBJ2-3, with D hard to call. This clonotype was sampled from a woman aged 45-59 years with Graves' hyperthyroidism that later progressed to Graves' ophthalmopathy. The CDR3 is CASSDSGFSTDTQYF. The CDR3 DNA is TGTGCCAGCAGCGACTCCGGCTTTAGCACAGATACGCAGTATTTT.